This T cell receptor beta chain was captured in a study of metastatic and nonmetastatic thyroid tumors. Study-level information: It was across blood and tumor or nodule tissue from malignant and benign thyroid patients that repertoires were compared.

Original methodology: A papillary thyroid cancer distant-metastasis classifier was built from CDR3 differences across clinicopathological groups. TCRdb re-called the PCR reads through MiXCR. The V and J calls reflect TCRdb's pipeline rather than the authors' work. The sample includes 26,000 or so clones, around 17% seen only once; the top ten take roughly 4%. Study conclusions and caveats: It was reported that TCR beta diversity was significantly higher in malignant thyroid tumors than benign nodules, in blood and tumor.

This CDR3 spans 11 amino acids. Regarding this clone: The antigen remains unidentified. The junction does not match germline at one end; this may be a read error.

Each patient came to thyroid surgery without any prior treatment (of any kind). The rearrangement joins TRBV12-3 or TRBV12-4 to TRBJ2-3; D is undetermined. This sequence was found in a female donor with papillary thyroid cancer or a benign thyroid nodule (not recorded which). Some clones in this sample may be carry-over from other donors' samples. Sequenced sample: blood. This CDR3 reads CAISGSDTQYF. The CDR3 DNA sequence: TGTGCCATCAGTGGTTCAGATACGCAGTATTTT.